This note documents a single T cell receptor beta chain sequence. Its antigen is not known. The data derive from a study of T cell responses to AZD1222 COVID-19 vaccine. For the study at large: Researchers grouped second doses given at about 4 or about 12 weeks into one pool. Study-level points and caveats: The CD4 TCRs associated with vaccination extended across spike and predominated at 160-218 and 743-854. Researchers took repertoire samples only after the peak T cell response had come. There were mostly white British donors and more females than males, and clonal diversity was possibly underestimated.

V was pared by 6 bases and J by 5 bases, with 13 bases between. In germline, CDR1 is SGHAT, CDR2 FQDESV (reference sequence). There are 14 residues in the CDR3. Sequencing was performed with immunoSEQ multiplex PCR; in TCRdb, only in-frame clones are kept and a portion is missing. The data contain just under 95,000 clones, more than 75% of them singletons. The chain carries TRBV11-1 and TRBJ1-4; D might be TRBD1 (6 bases). The sequence came from an adult in good health. This specimen was peripheral blood, taken on day 0 of AZD1222 vaccination. CDR3 residues: CASSLDSRNEKLFF. Here the CDR3 DNA reads TGTGCCAGCAGTTTGGACAGCCGAAATGAAAAACTGTTTTTT.